Described below is a single TCR beta chain sequence and its context. The antigen is not known. There are 14 residues in the CDR3. Unmatched junction bases numbered 7, after V lost 5 bases and J lost 4 bases. The germline CDR1 and CDR2 sequences are SEHNR and FQNEAQ (reference sequence). The entry originates in a study of memory CD4+ T cells and cytomegalovirus serostatus. Study-level information: This sample comes from healthy Belgian adults, several CMV seropositive, 24 seronegative. General study points: CD4+ memory repertoires contained about two fifths of the 164 reported CMV TCRbeta sequences.

The sort gate was single viable CD3+CD4+CD8-CD45RO+ cells for memory CD4+ T cells. Serum IgG to CMV pp150, pp28, p38 and p52 defined serostatus. CD4+ T cells were isolated by positive magnetic selection. TCRdb's table, derived via immunoSEQ multiplex PCR, lists solely in-frame clones and lacks some. The sample shows tens of thousands of clones, under 80% of them seen only once. Specimen: memory CD4+ T cells from blood. This TCR was sampled from an adult in good health and CMV-seronegative. The chain recombines TRBV7-9 with TRBJ2-7, with 8 positions matching TRBD2. CDR3 protein: CASSRAGGIYEQYF. CDR3 bases: TGTGCCAGCAGCCGGGCGGGGGGTATTTACGAGCAGTACTTC.